Below, 8 T cell receptor beta chains from the same sample are listed, as sequenced in a study of blood T cells in healthy people across ages. A second PCR of about 7 to 12 cycles used a sample-barcoded 5' primer and a J-beta primer mix. TCRdb re-called the 5' RACE reads through MiXCR, storing one row per CDR3 protein. The sample yields some 930,000 distinct CDR3 sequences, about 28% seen once. These same records also appear under a second study, on T cells of mothers and their children.

The specimen was blood. These TCRs come from a middle-aged woman in good health.

The V gene is TRBV20-1, the J gene TRBJ2-1; D perhaps matches TRBD1 (6 bases). Trimming removed 6 bases from V and 5 bases from J, with 23 bases in between. CDR3 length: 16 residues. Germline loops: CDR1 DFQATT, CDR2 SNEGSKA (reference sequence). The CDR3, as DNA: TGCAGTGCGGGACGAGGCAGGGGAAGAGGGGACAATGAGCAGTTCTTC. It codes for CSAGRGRGRGDNEQFF.

This clonotype occurred many times. J is TRBJ2-5 and V is TRBV6-2 or TRBV6-3; maybe TRBD1 (5 bases). Germline CDR1 and CDR2: MNHEY and SVGEGT. Trimming cost V 2 bases and J 1 base, with 14 bases left between them. This CDR3 spans 16 amino acids. The CDR3 nucleotides read TGTGCCAGCAGTTACCCGACAGAGTTACCCCAAGAGACCCAGTACTTC. Translation: CASSYPTELPQETQYF.

This chain connects TRBV5-1 to TRBJ2-3; D might be TRBD1 or TRBD2, each matching 5 bases. The CDR3 length is 14 residues. From germline, CDR1 is SGHRS and CDR2 YFSETQ. Trimming took off 3 bases at V and 0 bases at J, with 8 bases between the two ends. The CDR3 sequence is CASSSRDSTDTQYF. CDR3 coding DNA: TGCGCCAGCAGCTCGAGGGACAGCACAGATACGCAGTATTTT.

The chain has TRBV6-2 or TRBV6-3 and TRBJ2-2; 11 nucleotides align to TRBD2. Germline CDR1 and CDR2: MNHEY and SVGEGT. CDR3 length equals 15 residues. V trimming: 7 bases; J trimming: 4 bases; junction bases outside the gene matches: 5. CDR3 coding DNA: TGTGCCAGCACTAATAGCGGGGGGGCCACCGGGGAGCTGTTTTTT. Translated: CASTNSGGATGELFF.

About this clonotype: The conserved phenylalanine or tryptophan is not found at the CDR3 terminus, so this likely reflects a read error. No DNA is shown, since the ends of the CDR3 on it are uncertain; the CDR3 is the one TCRdb lists. The chain is built from TRBV12-3 or TRBV12-4 and TRBJ2-1; the DNA was not used to check the table's D call, TRBD1. 15 amino acids form the CDR3, both terminal residues included. CDR3 loop: CASSLSGFGGYTFGS.

This chain links TRBV6-2 or TRBV6-3 with TRBJ1-1, with a tentative D call TRBD1 (5 bases). Germline CDR1 reads MNHEY; CDR2 reads SVGEGT. V was cut by 6 bases and J by 6 bases, with 14 bases left in between. This CDR3 has 13 amino acids. The CDR3 is CASRITGYAEAFF. In DNA, the CDR3 is TGTGCCAGCAGGATAACAGGTTATGCTGAAGCTTTCTTT.

As to this clonotype: The junction departs from the called germline gene at one end, perhaps through a read error. The genes are TRBV4-1 and TRBJ2-7, with D possibly being TRBD1 or TRBD2 (6 bases each). Germline lookup yields CDR1 MGHRA and CDR2 YSYEKL. The CDR3 is made up of 15 amino acids. CDR3 sequence reads: CAGSQDQGGRYEQYF. DNA for the CDR3: TGCGCCGGCAGCCAAGATCAAGGGGGGCGGTACGAGCAGTACTTC.

This clonotype was detected only a few times. This chain connects TRBV28 to TRBJ1-2; no definite D call. Germline-derived CDR1 and CDR2 are MDHEN and SYDVKM. The CDR3 consists of 14 residues. V dropped 5 bases and J dropped 4 bases, with 14 bases sitting between them. The CDR3 sequence: CASSLLVGPYGYTF. The CDR3 DNA reads as TGTGCCAGCAGTCTACTCGTGGGCCCCTATGGCTACACCTTC.